Listed here are 21 T cell receptor beta chains from one sample, sequenced in a study of CD8 T cells in ankylosing spondylitis. TCRdb itself ran the 5' RACE reads through MiXCR, one entry per CDR3 protein. The sample contains roughly 670,000 distinct CDR3 sequences, around 17% of which appear only once. Whole-study findings and limits: Within ankylosing spondylitis blood, a TCR beta motif made up of eight or nine highly homologous variants appeared to be characteristic.

No antigen has been identified for these receptors. The sample consisted of blood, either unsorted or a sorted T cell fraction (not recorded which). Receptor source: a male donor with ankylosing spondylitis.

The V call is TRBV7-2, the J call TRBJ1-2; no reliable D call. V was shortened by 1 base and J by 4 bases, with 7 bases between the two germline ends. Germline CDR1 SGHTA, CDR2 FQGNSA. The CDR3 covers 13 residues. This CDR3 reads CASSLDGIYGYTF. CDR3 nucleotide sequence: TGTGCCAGCAGCTTAGACGGAATCTATGGCTACACCTTC.

The chain employs TRBV9 and TRBJ2-1; 8 bases fit TRBD2. CDR1 is SGDLS, CDR2 YYNGEE, per germline. J gave up 5 bases and V 4 bases, and 14 bases lay outside the gene matches. The CDR3 sequence is 17 residues long. This CDR3 reads CASSPSVTGGGNNEQFF. The CDR3 DNA sequence: TGTGCCAGCAGCCCCAGCGTCACGGGGGGGGGCAACAATGAGCAGTTCTTC.

In this sample, this clonotype turned up a few times. The rearrangement links TRBV9 to TRBJ2-1; 9 positions match TRBD2. With 1 base clipped from V and 3 bases from J, the junction kept 5 bases outside the gene matches. This CDR3 spans 16 amino acids. Looked up from germline, CDR1 is SGDLS and CDR2 is YYNGEE. The CDR3 DNA reads TGTGCCAGCAGCGTAACGGCGGGGGGGTTCTACAATGAGCAGTTCTTC. This encodes CASSVTAGGFYNEQFF.

V and J are TRBV20-1 and TRBJ1-5; 7 positions agree with TRBD1. CDR1 is DFQATT, CDR2 SNEGSKA, per germline (reference sequence). The CDR3 spans 15 residues. V lost 0 bases, J lost 5 bases, and 7 bases stayed unmatched. Here the CDR3 DNA reads TGCAGTGCTAGAGATGAGGGGGCCTGGGATCAGCCCCAGCATTTT. Residues: CSARDEGAWDQPQHF.

This clonotype was counted between two and nine times. The V and J genes are TRBV5-1 and TRBJ1-1, with a tentative D call TRBD1 (5 bases). This CDR3 comprises 15 residues. CDR1 SGHRS and CDR2 YFSETQ come from the germline V gene. Deletions cut 4 bases from V and 1 base from J, with 14 bases between. CDR3 in amino acids: CASSPRDVGNTEAFF. CDR3 bases: TGCGCCAGCAGCCCCCGGGACGTTGGGAACACTGAAGCTTTCTTT.

This clonotype was detected a few times. The chain links TRBV5-4 to TRBJ2-6; no reliable D call. This CDR3 comprises 13 residues. CDR1 is SGHNT, CDR2 YYREEE, per germline (reference sequence). V was pared by 9 bases and J by 0 bases, with 7 bases between. In DNA, the CDR3 is TGTGCCACCAGAATCTCTGGGGCCAACGTCCTGACTTTC. The encoded protein is CATRISGANVLTF.

The chain carries TRBV10-3 and TRBJ2-3, with a possible D match to TRBD2 (6 bases). V was shortened by 7 bases and J by 2 bases, with 13 bases between the two germline ends. CDR1 ENHRY and CDR2 SYGVKD come from the germline V gene. The CDR3 sequence is 14 residues long. CDR3 loop: CAITAGLNTDTQYF. DNA for the CDR3: TGTGCCATCACGGCGGGGCTTAACACAGATACGCAGTATTTT.

The chain combines TRBV12-3 or TRBV12-4 with TRBJ1-2; D not certain. Trimming stripped 5 bases from V and 8 bases from J, with 15 bases between. The CDR3 sequence is 13 residues long. CDR3 bases: TGTGCCAGCAGTCCACGGCACAGTCTAGGCTACACCTTC. It translates to CASSPRHSLGYTF.

V gene TRBV20-1 combines with J gene TRBJ1-1, with D possibly being TRBD1 (5 bases). V was pared by 6 bases and J by 2 bases, with 16 bases between. The CDR3 length is 14 residues. Germline lookup yields CDR1 DFQATT and CDR2 SNEGSKA (reference sequence). CDR3 DNA: TGCAGTGCCGGCGGGGGGGTGTTAAACACTGAAGCTTTCTTT. It yields the protein CSAGGGVLNTEAFF.

This chain links TRBV19 with TRBJ2-3, with unresolved D. The CDR3 contains 13 residues. Trimming left V 7 bases short and J 2 bases short, with 10 bases between. From germline, CDR1 is LNHDA and CDR2 SQIVND (reference sequence). The CDR3 sequence is CASMAGNTDTQYF. The DNA of the CDR3 is TGTGCCAGTATGGCCGGAAACACAGATACGCAGTATTTT.

The chain carries TRBV2 and TRBJ2-2, with TRBD1 identical over 8 bases. Germline trimming cut 5 bases from V and 6 bases from J; bases unmatched to any gene: 2. The germline V gene has CDR1 SNHLY and CDR2 FYNNEI. This CDR3 comprises 13 residues. The CDR3 loop is CASSRDRSGELFF. The CDR3 coding sequence is TGTGCCAGCAGTAGGGACAGGTCCGGGGAGCTGTTTTTT.

This clonotype was seen at least ten times. The gene calls are TRBV5-1 and TRBJ2-3; D call uncertain. V dropped 0 bases and J dropped 1 base, with 12 bases sitting between them. Germline CDR1 and CDR2: SGHRS and YFSETQ. CDR3 length: 16 amino acids. In DNA form, the CDR3 reads TGCGCCAGCAGCTTGGAAGTGTATGCCGGCACAGATACGCAGTATTTT. It specifies CASSLEVYAGTDTQYF.

This clonotype was picked up a small number of times. The chain joins TRBV20-1 to TRBJ2-7, with TRBD1 matching 10 bases. CDR3 length equals 12 residues. Germline CDR1 DFQATT, CDR2 SNEGSKA (reference sequence). The CDR3 is CSKRQGAGEQYF. The CDR3, as DNA: TGCAGCAAAAGACAGGGGGCAGGTGAGCAGTACTTC.

The chain employs TRBV20-1 and TRBJ2-7; 8 nucleotides align to TRBD1. The CDR3 spans 14 residues. Per the germline V gene, CDR1 is DFQATT and CDR2 is SNEGSKA (reference sequence). With 0 bases clipped from V and 3 bases from J, the junction kept 4 bases outside the gene matches. The CDR3 here is CSARDYTGGYEQYF. The CDR3 nucleotides read TGCAGTGCTAGAGATTACACAGGGGGCTACGAGCAGTACTTC.

At least ten counts were recorded for this clonotype. The V and J genes are TRBV27 and TRBJ2-7, with 11 positions matching TRBD1. Germline assignment: CDR1 MNHEY and CDR2 SMNVEV (reference sequence). V trimming: 5 bases; J trimming: 2 bases; junction bases outside the gene matches: 5. The length of the CDR3 is 15 residues. CDR3 DNA: TGTGCCAGCAGTCCCCGGACAGGGGGCCCCTACGAGCAGTACTTC. This gives the protein CASSPRTGGPYEQYF.

This chain uses TRBV5-1 with TRBJ2-7; D ambiguous. Per the germline V gene, CDR1 is SGHRS and CDR2 is YFSETQ. The length of the CDR3 is 15 residues. Trimming took off 4 bases at V and 3 bases at J, with 17 bases between the two ends. CDR3 bases: TGCGCCAGCAGCAGGGTACAAGCCGAATACTACGAGCAGTACTTC. It is translated as CASSRVQAEYYEQYF.

This chain joins TRBV14 and TRBJ2-7; no clear D gene. V was cut by 4 bases and J by 2 bases, with 15 bases left in between. Germline values: CDR1 SGHDN, CDR2 FVKESK. This CDR3 spans 15 amino acids. The CDR3 sequence is CASSPRPATTYEQYF. CDR3 coding DNA: TGTGCCAGCAGCCCACGACCGGCTACGACCTACGAGCAGTACTTC.

The rearrangement uses TRBV28 and TRBJ1-2; unclear D gene. This CDR3 is built from 16 residues. Trimming left V 1 base short and J 8 bases short, with 20 bases between. Germline V lookup: CDR1 MDHEN, CDR2 SYDVKM. DNA for the CDR3: TGTGCCAGCAGTTTATTCGGTCGGGGAAAGGTGGGGGGCTACACCTTC. It specifies CASSLFGRGKVGGYTF.

This clonotype was recorded a few times. V usage is TRBV19 and J usage is TRBJ2-3, with 14 bases identical to TRBD2. The CDR3 consists of 17 residues. Germline V gives CDR1 LNHDA, CDR2 SQIVND (reference sequence). V was pared by 6 bases and J by 2 bases, with 7 bases of the junction left unmatched. CDR3 nucleotides: TGTGCCAGTAGGAGACTAGCGGGGGGGCTCGTCACAGATACGCAGTATTTT. Protein sequence: CASRRLAGGLVTDTQYF.

This chain connects TRBV12-3 or TRBV12-4 to TRBJ2-3; D is perhaps TRBD2 (6 bases). Trimming left V 3 bases short and J 5 bases short, with 18 bases between. CDR3 length equals 16 residues. The CDR3 sequence is CASSLGRTGVVDTQYF. DNA of the CDR3: TGTGCCAGCAGTTTGGGTCGAACGGGAGTGGTAGATACGCAGTATTTT.

This chain joins TRBV6-5 and TRBJ2-7; TRBD2 matches at 10 bases. V shed 2 bases, J shed 0 bases, and the junction held 13 bases outside the gene matches. CDR1 and CDR2 from the germline V gene are MNHEY and SVGAGI. The CDR3 runs 19 residues. In nucleotides, the CDR3 is TGTGCCAGCAGTTACGTTTTCCCTAGCGGGAGTGGAAGCTCCTACGAGCAGTACTTC. Encoded protein: CASSYVFPSGSGSSYEQYF.